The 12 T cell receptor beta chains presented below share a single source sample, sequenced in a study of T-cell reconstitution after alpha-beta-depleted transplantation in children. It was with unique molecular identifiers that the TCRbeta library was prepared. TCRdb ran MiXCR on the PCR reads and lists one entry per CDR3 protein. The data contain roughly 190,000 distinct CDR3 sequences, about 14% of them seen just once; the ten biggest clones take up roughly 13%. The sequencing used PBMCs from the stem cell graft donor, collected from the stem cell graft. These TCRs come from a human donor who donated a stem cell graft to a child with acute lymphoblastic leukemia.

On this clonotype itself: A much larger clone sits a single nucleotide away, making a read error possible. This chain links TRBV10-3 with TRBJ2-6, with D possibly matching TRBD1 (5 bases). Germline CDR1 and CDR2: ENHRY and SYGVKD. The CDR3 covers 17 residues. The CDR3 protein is CAISDLPGISGANGLTF. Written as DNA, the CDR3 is TGTGCCATCAGTGACTTGCCAGGCATCTCTGGGGCCAACGGCCTGACTTTC.

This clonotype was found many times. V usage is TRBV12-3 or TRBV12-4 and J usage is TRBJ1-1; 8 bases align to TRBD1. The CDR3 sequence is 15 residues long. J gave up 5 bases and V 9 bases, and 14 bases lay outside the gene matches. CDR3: CASTKEQGAHTEAFF. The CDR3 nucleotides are TGTGCCAGTACGAAAGAGCAGGGGGCGCATACTGAAGCTTTCTTT.

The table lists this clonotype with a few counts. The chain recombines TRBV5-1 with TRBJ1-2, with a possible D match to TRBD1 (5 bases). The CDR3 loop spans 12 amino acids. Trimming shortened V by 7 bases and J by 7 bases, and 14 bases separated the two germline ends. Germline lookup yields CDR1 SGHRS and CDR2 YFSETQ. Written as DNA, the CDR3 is TGCGCCAGCCTGGGGGATGGAAGTGGCTACACCTTC. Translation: CASLGDGSGYTF. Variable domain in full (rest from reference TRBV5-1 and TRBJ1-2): KAGVTQTPRYLIKTRGQQVTLSCSPISGHRSVSWYQQTPGQGLQFLFEYFSETQRNKGNFPGRFSGRQFSNSRSEMNVSTLELGDSALYLCASLGDGSGYTFGSGTRLTVV.

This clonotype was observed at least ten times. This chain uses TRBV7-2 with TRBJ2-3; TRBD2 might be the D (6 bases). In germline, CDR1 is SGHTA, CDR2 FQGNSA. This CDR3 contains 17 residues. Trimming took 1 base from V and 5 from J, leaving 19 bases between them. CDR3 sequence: CASSLVPTSVKRDTQYF. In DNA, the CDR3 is TGTGCCAGCAGCTTAGTACCGACTAGTGTGAAGAGAGATACGCAGTATTTT.

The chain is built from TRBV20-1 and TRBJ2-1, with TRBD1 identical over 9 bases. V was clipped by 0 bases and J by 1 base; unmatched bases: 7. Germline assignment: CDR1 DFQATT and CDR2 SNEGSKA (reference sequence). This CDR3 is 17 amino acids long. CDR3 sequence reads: CSARDLQGARSYNEQFF. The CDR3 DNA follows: TGCAGTGCTAGAGACCTACAGGGGGCAAGGTCCTACAATGAGCAGTTCTTC.

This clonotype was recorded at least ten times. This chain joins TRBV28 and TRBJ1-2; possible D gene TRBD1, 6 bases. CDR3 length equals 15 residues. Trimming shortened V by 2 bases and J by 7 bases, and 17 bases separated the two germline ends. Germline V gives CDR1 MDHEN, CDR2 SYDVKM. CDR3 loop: CASSLGGQGVGGYTF. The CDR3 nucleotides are TGTGCCAGCAGTTTAGGGGGACAAGGCGTGGGTGGCTACACCTTC.

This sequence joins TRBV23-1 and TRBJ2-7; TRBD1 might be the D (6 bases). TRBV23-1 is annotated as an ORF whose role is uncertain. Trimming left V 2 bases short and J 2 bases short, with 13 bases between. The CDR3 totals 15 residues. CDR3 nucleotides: TGCGCCAGCAGTCAACCCACGACAGGTACCTACGAGCAGTACTTC. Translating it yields CASSQPTTGTYEQYF.

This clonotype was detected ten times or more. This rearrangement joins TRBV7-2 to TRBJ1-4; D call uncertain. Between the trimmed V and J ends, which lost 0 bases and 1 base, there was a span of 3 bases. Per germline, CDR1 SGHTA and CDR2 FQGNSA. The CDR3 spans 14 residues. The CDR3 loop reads CASSLAVTNEKLFF. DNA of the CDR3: TGTGCCAGCAGCTTAGCAGTAACTAATGAAAAACTGTTTTTT.

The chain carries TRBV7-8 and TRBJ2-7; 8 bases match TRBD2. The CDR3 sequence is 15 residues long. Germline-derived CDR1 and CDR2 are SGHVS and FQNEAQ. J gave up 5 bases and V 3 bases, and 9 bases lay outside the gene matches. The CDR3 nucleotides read TGTGCCAGCAGCTTGAAGTCGAGACTAGCGAACGAGCAGTACTTC. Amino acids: CASSLKSRLANEQYF.

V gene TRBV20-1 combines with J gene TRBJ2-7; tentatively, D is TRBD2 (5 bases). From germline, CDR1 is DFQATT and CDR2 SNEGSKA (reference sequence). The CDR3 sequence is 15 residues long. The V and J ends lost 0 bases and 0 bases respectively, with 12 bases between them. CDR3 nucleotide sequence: TGCAGTGCTAGAGATGGGCGGGTGTTCTCCTACGAGCAGTACTTC. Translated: CSARDGRVFSYEQYF.

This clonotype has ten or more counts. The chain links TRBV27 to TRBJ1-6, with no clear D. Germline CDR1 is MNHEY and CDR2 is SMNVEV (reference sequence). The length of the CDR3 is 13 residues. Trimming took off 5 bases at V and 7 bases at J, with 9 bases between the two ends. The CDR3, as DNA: TGTGCCAGCAGTGTGAATGGCAATTCACCCCTCCACTTT. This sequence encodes CASSVNGNSPLHF.

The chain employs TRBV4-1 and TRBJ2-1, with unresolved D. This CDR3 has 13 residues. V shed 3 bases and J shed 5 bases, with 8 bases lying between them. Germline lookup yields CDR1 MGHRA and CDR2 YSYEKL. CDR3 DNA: TGCGCCAGCAGCCAGGAACAGCACAATGAGCAGTTCTTC. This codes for CASSQEQHNEQFF.